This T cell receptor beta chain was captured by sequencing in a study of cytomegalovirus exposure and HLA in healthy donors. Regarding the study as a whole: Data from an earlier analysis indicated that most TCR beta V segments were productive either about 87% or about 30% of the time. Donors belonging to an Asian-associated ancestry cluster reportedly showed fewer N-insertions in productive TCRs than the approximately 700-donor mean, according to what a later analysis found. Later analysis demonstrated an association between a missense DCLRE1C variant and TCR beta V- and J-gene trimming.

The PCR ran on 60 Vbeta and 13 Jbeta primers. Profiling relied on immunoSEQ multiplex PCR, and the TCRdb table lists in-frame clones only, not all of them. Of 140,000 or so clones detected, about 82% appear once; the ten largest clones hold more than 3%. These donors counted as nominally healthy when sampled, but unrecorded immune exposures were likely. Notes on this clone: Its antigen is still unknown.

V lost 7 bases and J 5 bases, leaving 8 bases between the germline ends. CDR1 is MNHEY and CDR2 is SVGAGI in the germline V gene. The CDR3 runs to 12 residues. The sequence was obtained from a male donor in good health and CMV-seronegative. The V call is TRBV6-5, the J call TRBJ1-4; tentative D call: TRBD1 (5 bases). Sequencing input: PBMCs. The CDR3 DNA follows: TGTGCCAGCATTCGGGGGAATGAAAAACTGTTTTTT. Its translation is CASIRGNEKLFF.